The rows below give T cell receptor beta chains drawn from one sample of a study of shared clonotypes between healthy human individuals. Profiled with immunoSEQ multiplex PCR; TCRdb holds only in-frame clones, not every one. The table shows roughly 1,500,000 clones, with about 98% occurring only once. The sequenced sample consisted of naive CD4+ T cells sorted from blood. The source of these receptors is a man aged 30 to 45 in good health. Both conserved end residues are part of each CDR3. The order of the fields is D gene, V gene, J gene, CDR3 length, clone size, CDR3 protein, CDR3 DNA. A D gene is named only where the DNA matches it firmly. A clone size is listed for some rows: how often the clone was seen (once, few, many), or a class if it is expanded.

>-|TRBV7-2|TRBJ2-2|13|once
CASSLFRTGELFF
TGTGCCAGCAGCTTATTTAGGACCGGGGAGCTGTTTTTT
>-|TRBV2|TRBJ2-6|16|-
CASSERTFSGANVLTF
TGTGCCAGCAGTGAACGGACCTTCTCTGGGGCCAACGTCCTGACTTTC
>-|TRBV5-1|TRBJ2-1|12|-
CASSWDADEQFF
TGCGCCAGCAGTTGGGATGCTGATGAGCAGTTCTTC
>-|TRBV9|TRBJ1-5|15|-
CASSVEGRIDQPQHF
TGTGCCAGCAGCGTAGAAGGCAGGATTGATCAGCCCCAGCATTTT
>-|TRBV11-2|TRBJ2-5|14|-
CASSSSGFGETQYF
TGTGCCAGCAGCTCATCGGGATTCGGAGAGACCCAGTACTTC
>-|TRBV28|TRBJ1-5|16|-
CASSLSGTASNQPQHF
TGTGCCAGCAGTTTATCCGGGACTGCTAGCAATCAGCCCCAGCATTTT
>-|TRBV5-5|TRBJ2-7|15|-
CASSYYGTTHYEQYF
TGTGCCAGCAGCTACTACGGGACAACTCACTACGAGCAGTACTTC
>-|TRBV6-1|TRBJ2-7|13|-
CASSRTDSYEQYF
TGTGCCAGCAGCCGGACAGATTCCTACGAGCAGTACTTC
>TRBD1|TRBV19|TRBJ1-2|14|-
CASSMVGQGSGYTF
TGTGCCAGTAGTATGGTGGGACAGGGTAGCGGCTACACCTTC
>-|TRBV2|TRBJ2-5|13|once
CASSGLAQETQYF
TGTGCCAGCAGTGGCCTAGCCCAAGAGACCCAGTACTTC
>TRBD2|TRBV25-1|TRBJ2-3|18|-
CASSALLPGLAGADTQYF
TGTGCCAGCAGTGCCCTACTCCCGGGACTAGCGGGTGCAGATACGCAGTATTTT
>TRBD2|TRBV27|TRBJ2-1|14|once
CASSLQREGIEQFF
TGTGCCAGCAGTTTACAGCGGGAGGGGATTGAGCAGTTCTTC
>-|TRBV28|TRBJ1-5|14|-
CASSLVVSNQPQHF
TGTGCCAGCAGTTTGGTCGTCAGCAATCAGCCCCAGCATTTT
>-|TRBV28|TRBJ2-7|16|-
CASSPYNGGSSYEQYF
TGTGCCAGCAGCCCTTACAACGGCGGAAGCTCCTACGAGCAGTACTTC
>-|TRBV28|TRBJ2-1|13|-
CASSLLGRNEQFF
TGTGCCAGCAGCCTACTAGGACGGAATGAGCAGTTCTTC
>-|TRBV6-5|TRBJ2-7|13|-
CASSQGEIYEQYF
TGTGCCAGCAGCCAAGGAGAGATCTACGAGCAGTACTTC
>TRBD2|TRBV30|TRBJ2-1|14|-
CAWRNPGGPNEQFF
TGTGCCTGGAGAAATCCGGGAGGGCCCAATGAGCAGTTCTTC
>-|TRBV5-1|TRBJ2-2|14|-
CASSFGLNTGELFF
TGCGCCAGCAGCTTCGGACTTAACACCGGGGAGCTGTTTTTT
>-|TRBV28|TRBJ2-3|15|once
CASSLSGRTPDTQYF
TGTGCCAGCAGTTTATCCGGGAGAACCCCAGATACGCAGTATTTT